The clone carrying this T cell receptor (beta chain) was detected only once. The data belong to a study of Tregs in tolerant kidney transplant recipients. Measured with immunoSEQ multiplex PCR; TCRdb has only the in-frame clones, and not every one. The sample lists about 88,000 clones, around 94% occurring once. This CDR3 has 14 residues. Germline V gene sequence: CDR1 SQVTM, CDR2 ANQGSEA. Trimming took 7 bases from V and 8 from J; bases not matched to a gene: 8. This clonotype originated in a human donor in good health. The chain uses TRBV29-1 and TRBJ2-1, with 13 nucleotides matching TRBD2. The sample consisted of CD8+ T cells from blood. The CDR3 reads CSAGLAGVQYEQFF. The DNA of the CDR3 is TGCAGCGCCGGACTAGCGGGAGTACAATATGAGCAGTTCTTC.